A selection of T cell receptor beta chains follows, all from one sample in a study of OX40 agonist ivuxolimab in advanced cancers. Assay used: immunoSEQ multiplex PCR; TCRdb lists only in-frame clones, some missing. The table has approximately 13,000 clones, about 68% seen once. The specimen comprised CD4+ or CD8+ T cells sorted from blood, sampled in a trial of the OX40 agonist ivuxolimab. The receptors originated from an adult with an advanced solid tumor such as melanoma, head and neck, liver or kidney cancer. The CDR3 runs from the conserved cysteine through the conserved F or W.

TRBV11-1	CASSLEAVRQFF
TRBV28	CASSLVQSSQPQHF
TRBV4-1	CASLHLDRGSYNEQFF
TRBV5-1	CASGGGENRGRRTEAFF
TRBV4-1	CASRHQVNTEAFF
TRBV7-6	CASSQSGSNIQYF
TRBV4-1	CASSPKGSTSGRIGELFF
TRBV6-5	CASSSPEEETQYF
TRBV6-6	CASSYRQGQDEQFF
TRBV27	CASSPYTRHGYTF
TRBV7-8	CASSLQLYRELFF
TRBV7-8	CASSLFGTFSSEQYF
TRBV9	CASSVKPAAGEETQYF
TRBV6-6	CASSYSIALSSYEQYF
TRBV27	CASSLTGLEAFF
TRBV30	CAWSLTSGLTDTQYF
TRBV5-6	CASSLAGQGVNYGYTF
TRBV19	CASSISGQGIGTQYF
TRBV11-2	CASSFRGVSSYNEQFF
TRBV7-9	CASLSLDTQYF
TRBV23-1	CASSDYSTQQSRANVLTF
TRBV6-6	CASSYLGGTEAFF
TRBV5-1	CASSLGGRYEQYF
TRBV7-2	CASSLGRGRAYNEQFF
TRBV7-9	CASSSYGGQGRETQYF
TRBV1	CTSSHPQGHEQYF
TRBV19	CASSPGTFNGYTF
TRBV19	CASSRGTGGSYNEQFF
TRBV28	CASSLPGTAFLLF
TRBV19	CAIGVGELFF
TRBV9	CASSVGSGAGNTIYF
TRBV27	CASSLSPQGRTEAFF
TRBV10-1	CASSERTASYEQYF
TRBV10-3	CAISDSGRWDTEAFF
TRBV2	CARNRGNEQFF
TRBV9	CASSVGPGGYNEQFF
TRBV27	CASSFRSHYEQYF
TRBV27	CASNPTSGNQETQYF
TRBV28	CASSFRLGEGPLNEQFF
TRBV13	CASSLGSEQYF
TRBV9	CASSVGLGMNDEQYF